The 30 T cell receptor beta chains below were found in one sample sequenced in a study of blood T cell repertoires in COVID-19. Repertoires were generated with immunoSEQ multiplex PCR, while TCRdb's copy carries only in-frame clones and drops some. The repertoire holds approximately 170,000 clones, with approximately 90% as singletons. Sample: PBMCs or T cells enriched from blood (not recorded which). The receptors were sampled from a woman under 30 who had recovered from COVID-19.

This rearrangement joins TRBV28 to TRBJ1-3; no reliable D call. The V and J ends lost 8 bases and 0 bases respectively, with 20 bases between them. The CDR3 length is 17 residues. CDR1 and CDR2 (germline): MDHEN, SYDVKM. The CDR3 protein is CASFPRRWFDSGNTIYF. In DNA form, the CDR3 reads TGTGCCAGCTTCCCACGCAGGTGGTTTGACTCTGGAAACACCATATATTTT.

Turning to this clone: A read error may account for a junction end that differs from germline. The chain uses TRBV4-1 and TRBJ2-1; D is uncertain. The germline V gene has CDR1 MGHRA and CDR2 YSYEKL. The CDR3 is 13 residues long. CDR3 sequence (DNA): TGCGCCAGCAGCCAAGCCTCCTACGATGAGCAGTTCTTC. It specifies CASSQASYDEQFF.

The chain joins TRBV5-5 to TRBJ2-1, with unresolved D. The CDR3 runs 12 residues. The V gene lost 1 base and the J gene lost 7 bases, with 6 bases spanning the gap. CDR1 and CDR2 from the germline V gene are SGHKS and YYEKEE (reference sequence). CDR3: CASSLSKNEQFF. In DNA, the CDR3 is TGTGCCAGCAGCTTGTCTAAAAATGAGCAGTTCTTC.

V is TRBV18 and J is TRBJ2-1; 13 bases are a match to TRBD2. This CDR3 comprises 15 residues. Per the germline V gene, CDR1 is KGHSH and CDR2 is LQKENI. J gave up 5 bases and V 7 bases, and 5 bases lay outside the gene matches. Written as DNA, the CDR3 is TGTGCCAGCTTCCCGGGACTAGCGGGACACAATGAGCAGTTCTTC. It encodes CASFPGLAGHNEQFF.

About this clone: This CDR3 is also generated by other DNA sequences in the sample. The chain recombines TRBV30 with TRBJ2-7, with D hard to call. The CDR3 is made up of 11 amino acids. Germline V CDR1 and CDR2: GTSNPN, SVGIG (reference sequence). Deletions cut 5 bases from V and 6 bases from J, with 11 bases between. The CDR3 reads CAWSGSGEQYF. In DNA, the CDR3 is TGTGCCTGGTCCGGTAGTGGCGAGCAGTACTTC.

J is TRBJ2-7 and V is TRBV6-2 or TRBV6-3, with 10 bases fitting TRBD2. The CDR3 runs 18 residues. CDR1 MNHEY and CDR2 SVGEGT come from the germline V gene. Trimming at V came to 2 bases and at J to 3 bases, leaving 13 bases not matched to a gene. CDR3 sequence reads: CASSYTTSGVIRRYEQYF. Here the CDR3 DNA reads TGTGCCAGCAGTTACACCACTAGCGGGGTGATTAGACGCTACGAGCAGTACTTC.

This clone was found once. This CDR3 is CASSDSRWSSGNTGELFF. The CDR3 DNA follows: TGTGCCAGCAGTGACTCTCGGTGGTCATCGGGGAACACCGGGGAGCTGTTTTTT. The chain combines TRBV25-1 with TRBJ2-2; no reliable D call. Germline V gene lookup returns CDR1 MGHDK and CDR2 SYGVNS. Trimming stripped 3 bases from V and 1 base from J, with 18 bases between. CDR3 length: 18 residues.

This sequence joins TRBV9 and TRBJ1-1, with 9 bases identical to TRBD1. CDR1 SGDLS and CDR2 YYNGEE come from the germline V gene. V was pared by 3 bases and J by 0 bases, with 3 bases of the junction left unmatched. The CDR3 is 15 residues long. The CDR3 is CASSAQGAVNTEAFF. The CDR3, as DNA: TGTGCCAGCAGCGCACAGGGGGCGGTGAACACTGAAGCTTTCTTT. Full variable domain (outside the CDR3, taken from reference TRBV9 and TRBJ1-1): DSGVTQTPKHLITATGQRVTLRCSPRSGDLSVYWYQQSLDQGLQFLIQYYNGEERAKGNILERFSAQQFPDLHSELNLSSLELGDSALYFCASSAQGAVNTEAFFGQGTRLTVV.

The CDR3 bases are TGTGCCAGCAGCCGCCCGGGACAGTTAAACTCTGGGGCCAACGTCCTGACTTTC. It codes for CASSRPGQLNSGANVLTF. This chain uses TRBV4-2 with TRBJ2-6; TRBD1 matches 7 bases. Germline V gives CDR1 LGHNA, CDR2 YNFKEQ. J lost 0 bases, V lost 4 bases, and 9 bases had no gene match. The CDR3 sequence is 18 residues long.

The chain is built from TRBV6-1 and TRBJ2-7; a weak D match, TRBD1 (5 bases). CDR1 and CDR2 (germline): MNHNS, SASEGT. V dropped 3 bases and J dropped 4 bases, with 10 bases sitting between them. The CDR3 has 13 residues. CDR3 residues: CASSDQGWYEQYF. The CDR3 coding sequence is TGTGCCAGCAGTGATCAGGGATGGTACGAGCAGTACTTC.

This chain connects TRBV27 to TRBJ1-6; 10 nucleotides align to TRBD1. V dropped 4 bases and J dropped 8; count of bases not matched to a gene: 8. The CDR3 extends over 16 amino acids. Germline CDR1 and CDR2: MNHEY and SMNVEV (reference sequence). The CDR3 loop reads CASSSIGQGVHSPLHF. CDR3 DNA sequence: TGTGCCAGCAGTTCCATAGGACAGGGGGTTCATTCACCCCTCCACTTT.

This clone has just a few counts. The gene calls are TRBV11-2 and TRBJ1-2; D is uncertain. From germline, CDR1 is SGHAT and CDR2 FQNNGV. The CDR3 runs to 15 residues. With 1 base removed from V and 4 bases from J, the gap between germline ends came to 13 bases. CDR3 nucleotide sequence: TGTGCCAGCAGCTTAGCTCCAGATTCCTTCTATGGCTACACCTTC. Translating it yields CASSLAPDSFYGYTF.

This sequence joins TRBV19 and TRBJ2-1; D remains ambiguous. CDR3 length: 15 residues. Germline V gene data show CDR1 as LNHDA and CDR2 as SQIVND (reference sequence). V dropped 3 bases and J dropped 0 bases, with 9 bases sitting between them. As DNA, the CDR3 is TGTGCCAGTAGTATCACCGACACCTCCTACAATGAGCAGTTCTTC. Amino acids: CASSITDTSYNEQFF.

The chain has TRBV28 and TRBJ2-2, with 9 bases lining up with TRBD2. V lost 8 bases and J lost 4; bases outside the gene matches: 8. The CDR3 is 15 residues long. Looked up from germline, CDR1 is MDHEN and CDR2 is SYDVKM. As DNA, the CDR3 is TGTGCCAGCGTATTAGCGGGAGAGGGCACCGGGGAGCTGTTTTTT. It translates to CASVLAGEGTGELFF.

The chain joins TRBV5-1 to TRBJ2-5, with 12 positions matching TRBD2. The germline V gene encodes CDR1 SGHRS and CDR2 YFSETQ. The V and J ends lost 4 bases and 2 bases, in that order; junction bases with no gene match: 6. CDR3 length: 16 residues. The CDR3: CASSTGTSGLQETQYF. The CDR3, as DNA: TGCGCCAGCAGCACCGGGACTAGCGGGTTACAAGAGACCCAGTACTTC. Full variable domain (missing parts from reference TRBV5-1 and TRBJ2-5): KAGVTQTPRYLIKTRGQQVTLSCSPISGHRSVSWYQQTPGQGLQFLFEYFSETQRNKGNFPGRFSGRQFSNSRSEMNVSTLELGDSALYLCASSTGTSGLQETQYFGPGTRLLVL.

The chain recombines TRBV7-2 with TRBJ2-3, with 7 positions matching TRBD2. There are 15 residues in the CDR3. CDR1 is SGHTA, CDR2 FQGNSA, per germline. V was pared by 5 bases and J by 9 bases, with 14 bases of the junction left unmatched. The CDR3 bases are TGTGCCAGCAGCCCCAAGACCCAGGCTAGCGGAACGCAGTATTTT. The encoded protein is CASSPKTQASGTQYF.

This clone showed up just once. This chain links TRBV28 with TRBJ2-7; TRBD1 matches at 8 bases. V lost 2 bases to trimming and J lost 0 bases; unmatched junction nucleotides: 21. The CDR3 runs to 21 residues. The germline gives CDR1 MDHEN, CDR2 SYDVKM. The CDR3 here is CASSLSLVGDRTLYLSYEQYF. For the CDR3, the DNA is TGTGCCAGCAGTTTAAGTCTCGTAGGGGACAGGACTTTATACCTCTCCTACGAGCAGTACTTC.

The chain links TRBV6-5 to TRBJ2-7, with TRBD2 as a possible D gene (6 bases). The germline V and J ends were trimmed by 6 bases and 6 bases, with 15 bases remaining between them. Germline assignment: CDR1 MNHEY and CDR2 SVGAGI. CDR3 length: 13 residues. The CDR3 sequence: CASRPPGGFEQYF. The CDR3 DNA sequence: TGTGCCAGCAGACCCCCAGGAGGGTTCGAGCAGTACTTC.

This clone was detected once. The V and J genes are TRBV5-1 and TRBJ2-1, with D maybe TRBD1 (6 bases). Trimming removed 5 bases at V and 2 bases at J, with 11 bases between. Germline CDR1 is SGHRS and CDR2 is YFSETQ. The CDR3 is 14 amino acids. CDR3 sequence: CASSTGTTYNEQFF. CDR3 sequence (DNA): TGCGCCAGCAGTACCGGGACAACCTACAATGAGCAGTTCTTC.

The rearrangement links TRBV6-5 to TRBJ1-2; D unclear. The germline V gene encodes CDR1 MNHEY and CDR2 SVGAGI. The CDR3 runs 14 residues. Deletions cut 4 bases from V and 4 bases from J, with 13 bases between. In DNA form, the CDR3 reads TGTGCCAGCAGTTCCCGACGGCAGGTCTATGGCTACACCTTC. Protein product: CASSSRRQVYGYTF.

This chain connects TRBV15 to TRBJ1-2; the D gene is possibly TRBD1 (5 bases). CDR3 length: 17 residues. The V gene's germline CDR1 is LNHNV and CDR2 YYDKDF (reference sequence). V dropped 1 base and J dropped 3 bases, with 18 bases sitting between them. The CDR3 is CATSRVGGDRRDYGYTF. The CDR3 coding sequence is TGTGCCACCAGCAGAGTCGGGGGGGACCGGAGAGACTATGGCTACACCTTC.

This clone was counted once. The CDR3 DNA is TGTGCCAGCACCATACAGGGGTCCTATGGCTACACCTTC. Translated, it gives CASTIQGSYGYTF. This chain uses TRBV12-3 or TRBV12-4 with TRBJ1-2, with TRBD1 matching 7 bases. The ends lost 7 bases at V and 4 bases at J; junction bases unmatched: 6. This CDR3 is built from 13 residues.

The J gene is TRBJ1-2, the V gene TRBV18; D is unclear. Germline assignment: CDR1 KGHSH and CDR2 LQKENI. The CDR3 contains 15 residues. Trimming pared 3 bases from V and 0 bases from J, leaving 11 bases between. CDR3 amino acids: CASSPSTDSNYGYTF. The DNA of the CDR3 is TGTGCCAGCTCACCCTCGACGGACTCTAACTATGGCTACACCTTC.

J is TRBJ2-1 and V is TRBV29-1; 10 bases line up with TRBD2. Trimming removed 5 bases from V and 9 bases from J; junction bases left unmatched: 19. The CDR3 spans 17 residues. Germline V gene data show CDR1 as SQVTM and CDR2 as ANQGSEA. This chain's CDR3 is CSVTRDSSSGRRGEQFF. In nucleotides, the CDR3 is TGCAGCGTTACCCGCGACTCTTCTAGCGGGAGACGAGGTGAGCAGTTCTTC.

The chain couples TRBV27 to TRBJ2-1; 7 bases map to TRBD2. The CDR3 contains 15 residues. The junction had 4 bases not matched to a gene; V was cut back by 2 bases and J by 3 bases. CDR1 and CDR2 from the germline V gene are MNHEY and SMNVEV (reference sequence). In DNA, the CDR3 is TGTGCCAGCAGTTTAGCGGGAGCGATCTACAATGAGCAGTTCTTC. It is translated as CASSLAGAIYNEQFF.

The rearrangement joins TRBV6-5 to TRBJ1-6; D uncertain. The CDR3 contains 15 residues. V lost 6 bases and J 0 bases, leaving 9 bases between the germline ends. Germline V gives CDR1 MNHEY, CDR2 SVGAGI. CDR3 DNA sequence: TGTGCCAGCAGGAGAGGAAGCTCCTATAATTCACCCCTCCACTTT. Translated, it gives CASRRGSSYNSPLHF.

V and J are TRBV5-4 and TRBJ2-1; TRBD1 matches 7 bases. Trimming removed 4 bases from V and 3 bases from J; junction bases left unmatched: 4. The CDR3 runs to 14 residues. Germline V gene lookup returns CDR1 SGHNT and CDR2 YYREEE (reference sequence). The CDR3 loop reads CASSPGQFYNEQFF. The CDR3 bases are TGTGCCAGCAGCCCGGGACAGTTCTACAATGAGCAGTTCTTC.

CDR3 coding DNA: TGTGCTAGTGGTTCCAGGGGCTCTGAAGCTTTCTTT. It translates to CASGSRGSEAFF. The J gene is TRBJ1-1, the V gene TRBV12-5, with D perhaps matching TRBD1 (6 bases). The germline V gene has CDR1 LGHNT and CDR2 FRNRAP. This CDR3 contains 12 residues. V lost 4 bases and J 6 bases, leaving 9 bases between the germline ends.

The V call is TRBV6-1, the J call TRBJ2-1; 8 nucleotides match TRBD2. CDR1 and CDR2 from the germline V gene are MNHNS and SASEGT. This CDR3 region has 15 residues. Unmatched junction bases numbered 11, after V lost 8 bases and J lost 5 bases. CDR3 DNA: TGTGCCAGCTTTGAAGCGGGAGCGTTTGACAATGAGCAGTTCTTC. This sequence encodes CASFEAGAFDNEQFF.

The gene calls are TRBV19 and TRBJ2-1, with D maybe TRBD2 (5 bases). Between the trimmed V and J ends, which lost 7 bases and 6 bases, there was a span of 16 bases. The CDR3 runs to 14 residues. CDR1 is LNHDA, CDR2 SQIVND, per germline (reference sequence). Here the CDR3 reads CASIIPSRPNEQFF. CDR3 bases: TGTGCCAGTATTATCCCTAGCCGGCCCAATGAGCAGTTCTTC.